The 20 T cell receptor beta chains presented below share a single source sample, sequenced in a study of blood T cell repertoires in COVID-19. The protocol was immunoSEQ multiplex PCR, while the TCRdb copy is restricted to in-frame clones and leaves out a portion. The table lists roughly 380,000 clones, 89% of them singletons. The sample comprised peripheral blood. The receptors derive from a woman in her thirties or forties with COVID-19, enrolled during active disease.

This chain uses TRBV30 with TRBJ1-3; 10 bases fit TRBD1. Per germline, CDR1 GTSNPN and CDR2 SVGIG (reference sequence). After removal of 3 bases from V and 2 bases from J, the junction contained 7 bases not matched to a gene. CDR3 length: 16 amino acids. The CDR3 DNA reads as TGTGCCTGGAGCGCGGGACAGGGGCTGCCTGGAAACACCATATATTTT. This gives the protein CAWSAGQGLPGNTIYF.

The chain has TRBV29-1 and TRBJ1-4; the match to TRBD1 covers 7 bases. CDR1 SQVTM and CDR2 ANQGSEA come from the germline V gene. V dropped 4 bases and J dropped 7; count of bases not matched to a gene: 3. CDR3 size: 12 residues. CDR3 amino acids: CSVVGGSEKLFF. The CDR3 nucleotides are TGCAGCGTTGTAGGGGGCAGTGAAAAACTGTTTTTT. Full variable domain (outside the CDR3, taken from reference TRBV29-1 and TRBJ1-4): SAVISQKPSRDICQRGTSLTIQCQVDSQVTMMFWYRQQPGQSLTLIATANQGSEATYESGFVIDKFPISRPNLTFSTLTVSNMSPEDSSIYLCSVVGGSEKLFFGSGTQLSVL.

This rearrangement joins TRBV5-1 to TRBJ1-2; tentative D call: TRBD1 (5 bases). Germline-derived CDR1 and CDR2 are SGHRS and YFSETQ. Trimming took off 4 bases at V and 4 bases at J, with 14 bases between the two ends. This CDR3 is built from 14 residues. The chain's CDR3 is CASSEVGEVYGYTF. The CDR3 DNA reads TGCGCCAGCAGCGAAGTGGGGGAGGTCTATGGCTACACCTTC. Full variable domain (missing parts from reference TRBV5-1 and TRBJ1-2): KAGVTQTPRYLIKTRGQQVTLSCSPISGHRSVSWYQQTPGQGLQFLFEYFSETQRNKGNFPGRFSGRQFSNSRSEMNVSTLELGDSALYLCASSEVGEVYGYTFGSGTRLTVV.

This chain uses TRBV23-1 with TRBJ2-6; 11 bases are shared with TRBD2. TRBV23-1 belongs to the ORF category, with a function that is uncertain. This CDR3 spans 21 amino acids. V lost 9 bases and J lost 4; bases outside the gene matches: 23. The DNA of the CDR3 is TGCGCCAGTAAACCAACCCCGGCCGTAGCGGGAGGGCCGGGCGGGGCCAACGTCCTGACTTTC. This codes for CASKPTPAVAGGPGGANVLTF.

This clone has more than one count but fewer than ten. The V and J genes are TRBV28 and TRBJ1-1, with unresolved D. Trimming took 1 base from V and 1 from J, leaving 7 bases between them. The germline gives CDR1 MDHEN, CDR2 SYDVKM. This CDR3 is built from 14 residues. DNA of the CDR3: TGTGCCAGCAGTTTATCACTTCCGAACACTGAAGCTTTCTTT. Amino acid sequence: CASSLSLPNTEAFF.

The V gene is TRBV23-1, the J gene TRBJ1-6; maybe TRBD1 (5 bases). TRBV23-1 is an ORF, with its function uncertain. The CDR3 contains 17 residues. Trimming cost V 0 bases and J 7 bases, with 16 bases left between them. CDR3 in amino acids: CASSQSGRGGKNSPLHF. The CDR3 DNA is TGCGCCAGCAGTCAATCGGGGCGCGGGGGTAAAAATTCACCCCTCCACTTT.

This clone was seen just once. V usage is TRBV7-9 and J usage is TRBJ2-1, with 10 positions matching TRBD2. Germline-derived CDR1 and CDR2 are SEHNR and FQNEAQ (reference sequence). There are 15 residues in the CDR3. The V gene end was trimmed by 5 bases and the J gene end by 2 bases; junction bases not matched to a gene: 3. CDR3 coding DNA: TGTGCCAGCAGCGAGCTAGCGGGAGCCTACAATGAGCAGTTCTTC. Amino acid sequence: CASSELAGAYNEQFF.

V usage is TRBV5-4 and J usage is TRBJ2-3; D might be TRBD2 (6 bases). Germline assignment: CDR1 SGHNT and CDR2 YYREEE (reference sequence). Trimming left V 0 bases short and J 4 bases short, with 12 bases between. This CDR3 is 15 amino acids long. CDR3 in DNA: TGTGCCAGCAGCTTGGCCACTAGCAACGCAGATACGCAGTATTTT. Translation gives CASSLATSNADTQYF.

This clone was counted once. This sample also contains other DNA sequences that code for the same CDR3. The chain employs TRBV19 and TRBJ1-1, with TRBD1 as a possible D gene (5 bases). V gave up 2 bases and J gave up 1 base, with 11 bases separating them. This CDR3 is built from 15 residues. The V gene's germline CDR1 is LNHDA and CDR2 SQIVND (reference sequence). The CDR3 sequence is CASSIWGTGNTEAFF. CDR3 DNA sequence: TGTGCCAGTAGTATATGGGGCACCGGGAACACTGAAGCTTTCTTT.

This clone has just one count. The J gene is TRBJ2-7, the V gene TRBV5-4; D possibly corresponds to TRBD1 (5 bases). The CDR3 loop spans 12 amino acids. V gave up 0 bases and J gave up 4 bases, with 5 bases separating them. In germline, CDR1 is SGHNT, CDR2 YYREEE (reference sequence). The CDR3 coding sequence is TGTGCCAGCAGCTTGGAGGGGTACGAGCAGTACTTC. Translated: CASSLEGYEQYF.

This sequence joins TRBV4-3 and TRBJ1-5; TRBD1 matches 8 bases. The germline CDR1 and CDR2 sequences are LGHNA and YSLEER. The V and J ends lost 0 bases and 6 bases, in that order; junction bases with no gene match: 7. This CDR3 has 16 amino acids. Written as DNA, the CDR3 is TGCGCCAGCAGCCAAGATAGTACAGGGGGTACTCAGCCCCAGCATTTT. Amino acids: CASSQDSTGGTQPQHF.

V gene TRBV7-9 combines with J gene TRBJ2-6; perhaps TRBD2 as D (5 bases). The CDR3 has 18 residues. V lost 2 bases and J 0 bases, leaving 14 bases between the germline ends. The germline CDR1 and CDR2 sequences are SEHNR and FQNEAQ (reference sequence). CDR3 sequence reads: CASSLLVGMFSGANVLTF. CDR3 DNA: TGTGCCAGCAGCTTATTGGTCGGGATGTTCTCTGGGGCCAACGTCCTGACTTTC.

V and J are TRBV4-1 and TRBJ2-2; TRBD1 is a possible D gene (7 bases). V lost 5 bases, J lost 4 bases, and 14 bases lay in between. This CDR3 is 15 amino acids long. Germline CDR1 MGHRA, CDR2 YSYEKL. The CDR3 spells CASSWRDSVTGELFF. The DNA for the CDR3 is TGCGCCAGCAGCTGGCGGGACAGCGTCACCGGGGAGCTGTTTTTT.

Only one count was recorded for this clone. The chain uses TRBV6-5 and TRBJ2-1; 7 positions match TRBD1. V lost 6 bases to trimming and J lost 5 bases; unmatched junction nucleotides: 7. CDR3 size: 14 residues. Looked up from germline, CDR1 is MNHEY and CDR2 is SVGAGI. CDR3: CASSRDRGDNEQFF. The CDR3 nucleotides are TGTGCCAGCAGCCGGGACAGAGGAGACAATGAGCAGTTCTTC.

The chain employs TRBV27 and TRBJ2-3, with TRBD2 matching over 8 bases. This CDR3 spans 14 amino acids. Trimming removed 4 bases from V and 6 bases from J; junction bases left unmatched: 6. Germline CDR1 is MNHEY and CDR2 is SMNVEV (reference sequence). The CDR3 protein is CASSSGTRFDTQYF. As DNA, the CDR3 is TGTGCCAGCAGTTCCGGGACTAGATTCGATACGCAGTATTTT.

This clone turned up a few times. The genes are TRBV5-4 and TRBJ1-3; D might be TRBD1 (6 bases). Germline V gene sequence: CDR1 SGHNT, CDR2 YYREEE (reference sequence). V was pared by 4 bases and J by 4 bases, with 9 bases between. The CDR3 spans 13 residues. The CDR3 DNA reads TGTGCCAGCAGCGCACAGGGCGGAAACACCATATATTTT. Translated: CASSAQGGNTIYF.

The chain joins TRBV6-5 to TRBJ1-2; D might be TRBD1 (5 bases). Germline V lookup: CDR1 MNHEY, CDR2 SVGAGI. The CDR3 totals 14 residues. Trimming left V 7 bases short and J 4 bases short, with 16 bases between. This chain's CDR3 is CASTQGRGGYGYTF. The CDR3 region has the DNA TGTGCCAGCACCCAGGGAAGGGGCGGCTATGGCTACACCTTC.

This rearrangement joins TRBV28 to TRBJ2-1; weak D call: TRBD2 (5 bases). Germline V lookup: CDR1 MDHEN, CDR2 SYDVKM. The CDR3 length is 13 residues. With 8 bases removed from V and 5 bases from J, the gap between germline ends came to 13 bases. The CDR3 bases are TGTGCCAGCGTATCTGACGGGGACAATGAGCAGTTCTTC. This gives the protein CASVSDGDNEQFF. The full variable domain, in which reference TRBV28 and TRBJ2-1 provide the parts outside the CDR3, is DVKVTQSSRYLVKRTGEKVFLECVQDMDHENMFWYRQDPGLGLRLIYFSYDVKMKEKGDIPEGYSVSREKKERFSLILESASTNQTSMYLCASVSDGDNEQFFGPGTRLTVL.

The V and J genes are TRBV24-1 and TRBJ2-1, with 11 bases fitting TRBD2. This CDR3 is built from 19 residues. Germline lookup yields CDR1 KGHDR and CDR2 SFDVKD. Germline trimming cut 2 bases from V and 5 bases from J; bases unmatched to any gene: 13. CDR3 in DNA: TGTGCCACCAGTGATTCCCGAATCAACCTAGCGGGGGGAAACAATGAGCAGTTCTTC. Translation gives CATSDSRINLAGGNNEQFF.

The chain carries TRBV7-2 and TRBJ2-2; the match to TRBD1 covers 7 bases. Germline CDR1 is SGHTA and CDR2 is FQGNSA. The ends lost 3 bases at V and 8 bases at J; junction bases unmatched: 6. This CDR3 is 14 amino acids long. The chain's CDR3 is CASSFSGTAGELFF. DNA for the CDR3: TGTGCCAGCAGCTTCTCCGGGACAGCAGGGGAGCTGTTTTTT.